This TCR beta chain was found in a study of cytomegalovirus exposure and HLA in healthy donors. Whole-study findings and limits: Associated with cytomegalovirus, according to the listing, were 150 to 200 TCR beta chains.

This table comes from immunoSEQ multiplex PCR, and its TCRdb copy is limited to in-frame clones, with some not included. This repertoire shows about 220,000 clones, approximately 88% found once; its top ten account for over 13%. The CDR3 totals 16 residues. V trimming: 5 bases; J trimming: 0 bases; junction bases outside the gene matches: 7. Germline lookup yields CDR1 SGHVS and CDR2 FNYEAQ. Comments on this clone: Its antigen is not identified.

The origin of this receptor is a woman aged 25-40 years in good health and CMV-seropositive. Material for sequencing was PBMCs. The chain recombines TRBV7-6 with TRBJ1-5, with 7 nucleotides matching TRBD1. The CDR3 nucleotides are TGTGCCAGCAGCCCAGGGGGTGCATATAGCAATCAGCCCCAGCATTTT. This sequence encodes CASSPGGAYSNQPQHF.